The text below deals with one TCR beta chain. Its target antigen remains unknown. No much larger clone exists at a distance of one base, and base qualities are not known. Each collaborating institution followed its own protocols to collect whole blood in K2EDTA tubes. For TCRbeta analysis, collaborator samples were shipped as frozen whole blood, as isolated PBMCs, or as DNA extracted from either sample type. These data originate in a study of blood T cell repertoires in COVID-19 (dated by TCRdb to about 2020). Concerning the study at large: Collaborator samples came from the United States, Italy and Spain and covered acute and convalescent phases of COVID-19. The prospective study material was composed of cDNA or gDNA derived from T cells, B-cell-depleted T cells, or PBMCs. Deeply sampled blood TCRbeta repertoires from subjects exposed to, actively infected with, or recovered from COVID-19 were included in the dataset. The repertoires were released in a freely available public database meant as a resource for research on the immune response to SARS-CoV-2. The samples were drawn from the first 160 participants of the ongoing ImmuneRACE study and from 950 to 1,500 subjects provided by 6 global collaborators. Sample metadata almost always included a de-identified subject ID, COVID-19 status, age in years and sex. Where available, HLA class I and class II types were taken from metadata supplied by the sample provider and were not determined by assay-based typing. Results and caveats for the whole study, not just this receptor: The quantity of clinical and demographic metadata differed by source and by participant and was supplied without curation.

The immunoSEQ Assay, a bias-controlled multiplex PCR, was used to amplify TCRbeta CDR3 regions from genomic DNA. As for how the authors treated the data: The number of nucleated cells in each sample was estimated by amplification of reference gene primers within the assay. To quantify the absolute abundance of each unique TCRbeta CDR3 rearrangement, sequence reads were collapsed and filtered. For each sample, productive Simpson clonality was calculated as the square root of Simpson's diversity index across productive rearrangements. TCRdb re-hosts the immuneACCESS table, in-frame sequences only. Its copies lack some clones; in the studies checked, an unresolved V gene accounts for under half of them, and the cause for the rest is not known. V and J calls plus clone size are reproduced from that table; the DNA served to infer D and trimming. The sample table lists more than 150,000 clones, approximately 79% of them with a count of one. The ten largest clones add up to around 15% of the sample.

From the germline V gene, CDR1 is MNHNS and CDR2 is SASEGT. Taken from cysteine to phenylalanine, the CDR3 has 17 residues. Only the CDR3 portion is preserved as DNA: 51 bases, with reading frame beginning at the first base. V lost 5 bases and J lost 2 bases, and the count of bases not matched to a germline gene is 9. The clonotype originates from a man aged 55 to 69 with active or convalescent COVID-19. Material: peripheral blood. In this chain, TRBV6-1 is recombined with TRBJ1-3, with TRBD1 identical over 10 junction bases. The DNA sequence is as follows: TGTGCCAGCAGTAAAGGGACAGGGGTGAGAGCTGGAAACACCATATATTTT. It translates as CASSKGTGVRAGNTIYF.